The 26 T cell receptor beta chains below come from one sample, sequenced in a study of T cells of healthy individuals. TCRdb re-called the 5' RACE reads through MiXCR, storing one row per CDR3 protein. The sample has fewer than 75,000 distinct CDR3 sequences, roughly 15% seen once. Receptor source: a human donor in good health.

The chain uses TRBV28 and TRBJ2-3; 9 positions agree with TRBD1. This CDR3 spans 16 amino acids. The V gene's germline CDR1 is MDHEN and CDR2 SYDVKM. V shed 5 bases, J shed 2 bases, and the junction held 8 bases outside the gene matches. CDR3 DNA sequence: TGTGCCAGCAGTCAAGGGACAGGGAGTTTCACAGATACGCAGTATTTT. Translating gives CASSQGTGSFTDTQYF. The whole variable domain, remainder taken from reference TRBV28 and TRBJ2-3, is DVKVTQSSRYLVKRTGEKVFLECVQDMDHENMFWYRQDPGLGLRLIYFSYDVKMKEKGDIPEGYSVSREKKERFSLILESASTNQTSMYLCASSQGTGSFTDTQYFGPGTRLTVL.

The rearrangement links TRBV5-1 to TRBJ1-1; a possible D gene is TRBD1 (6 bases). V dropped 1 base and J dropped 1 base, with 8 bases sitting between them. Looked up from germline, CDR1 is SGHRS and CDR2 is YFSETQ. The CDR3 length is 14 residues. CDR3 sequence: CASSLNRANTEAFF. The CDR3 DNA reads TGCGCCAGCAGCTTGAACAGGGCGAACACTGAAGCTTTCTTT. Full variable domain (missing parts from reference TRBV5-1 and TRBJ1-1): KAGVTQTPRYLIKTRGQQVTLSCSPISGHRSVSWYQQTPGQGLQFLFEYFSETQRNKGNFPGRFSGRQFSNSRSEMNVSTLELGDSALYLCASSLNRANTEAFFGQGTRLTVV.

The J gene is TRBJ2-1, the V gene TRBV12-3 or TRBV12-4, with D tentatively TRBD1 or TRBD2 (6 bases each). The CDR3 is made up of 15 amino acids. Trimming pared 3 bases from V and 4 bases from J, leaving 13 bases between. This CDR3 reads CASSLSGGGYNEQFF. The CDR3 DNA is TGTGCCAGCAGTTTGTCCGGGGGCGGGTACAATGAGCAGTTCTTC.

This clonotype came up many times. The rearrangement joins TRBV29-1 to TRBJ2-3; D is perhaps TRBD2 (5 bases). CDR1 and CDR2 (germline): SQVTM, ANQGSEA. The CDR3 loop spans 11 amino acids. Trimming pared 4 bases from V and 3 bases from J, leaving 5 bases between. The CDR3: CSVGGTDTQYF. The CDR3 DNA reads TGCAGCGTTGGCGGGACAGATACGCAGTATTTT.

The chain joins TRBV20-1 to TRBJ2-3; no clear D. V lost 6 bases and J 0 bases, leaving 10 bases between the germline ends. From germline, CDR1 is DFQATT and CDR2 SNEGSKA (reference sequence). The CDR3 length is 13 residues. CDR3 nucleotides: TGCAGTGCGGAACCCTCGAGCACAGATACGCAGTATTTT. Translated, it gives CSAEPSSTDTQYF.

There are many counts of this clonotype. The rearrangement links TRBV7-9 to TRBJ2-7; perhaps TRBD2 as D (7 bases). There are 13 residues in the CDR3. From germline, CDR1 is SEHNR and CDR2 FQNEAQ (reference sequence). This CDR3 is CAGGPPLEHEQYF. The CDR3 nucleotides are TGTGCGGGGGGGCCGCCCTTGGAACACGAGCAGTACTTC.

This clonotype appeared many times. The chain uses TRBV20-1 and TRBJ2-3; 7 bases map to TRBD1. From germline, CDR1 is DFQATT and CDR2 SNEGSKA (reference sequence). The CDR3 is made up of 14 amino acids. With V trimmed by 6 bases and J by 2 bases, 8 bases remained unmatched. Here the CDR3 reads CSARQGRNTDTQYF. The DNA of the CDR3 is TGCAGTGCGAGACAGGGCAGAAACACAGATACGCAGTATTTT.

There are many counts of this clonotype. V gene TRBV12-3 or TRBV12-4 combines with J gene TRBJ1-5, with TRBD1 as a possible D gene (6 bases). This CDR3 region has 13 residues. V was trimmed by 5 bases and J by 9 bases, leaving 14 bases between them. CDR3 sequence (DNA): TGTGCCAGCAGTCCGCCCCAGGGGCCGCCCCAGCATTTT. Amino acids: CASSPPQGPPQHF.

In this sample, this clonotype turned up a few times. The chain is built from TRBV18 and TRBJ2-7; 7 bases agree with TRBD1. V shed 1 base and J 6 bases; nucleotides not matched to a gene: 9. Per germline, CDR1 KGHSH and CDR2 LQKENI. The CDR3 loop spans 15 amino acids. As DNA, the CDR3 is TGTGCCAGCTCACCACTCGAAGGGGGCGCGGCCGAGCAGTACTTC. It is translated as CASSPLEGGAAEQYF.

This clonotype was counted only a few times. The rearrangement uses TRBV5-1 and TRBJ2-6; 8 nucleotides match TRBD1. There are 16 residues in the CDR3. Germline lookup yields CDR1 SGHRS and CDR2 YFSETQ. J lost 2 bases, V lost 8 bases, and 9 bases had no gene match. The CDR3 loop reads CASGQGGSPGANVLTF. The CDR3 DNA reads TGCGCCAGTGGACAGGGAGGATCCCCTGGGGCCAACGTCCTGACTTTC.

This clonotype was observed many times. The rearrangement joins TRBV6-5 to TRBJ2-2, with 9 bases fitting TRBD2. The CDR3 spans 18 residues. V dropped 4 bases and J dropped 5; count of bases not matched to a gene: 14. Germline-derived CDR1 and CDR2 are MNHEY and SVGAGI. For the CDR3, the DNA is TGTGCCAGCAGTTTAGTTTTAGCGGGGGCCCGGAGGACCGGGGAGCTGTTTTTT. Encoded protein: CASSLVLAGARRTGELFF.

This clonotype was seen just once. The rearrangement joins TRBV7-2 to TRBJ2-3; 12 bases are a match to TRBD2. Looked up from germline, CDR1 is SGHTA and CDR2 is FQGNSA. This CDR3 has 15 residues. V trimming: 6 bases; J trimming: 2 bases; junction bases outside the gene matches: 3. The CDR3: CASRGLAGPTDTQYF. DNA for the CDR3: TGTGCCAGCAGGGGACTAGCGGGCCCCACAGATACGCAGTATTTT. Full variable domain (outside the CDR3, taken from reference TRBV7-2 and TRBJ2-3): GAGVSQSPSNKVTEKGKDVELRCDPISGHTALYWYRQSLGQGLEFLIYFQGNSAPDKSGLPSDRFSAERTGGSVSTLTIQRTQQEDSAVYLCASRGLAGPTDTQYFGPGTRLTVL.

Many counts were recorded for this clonotype. This sequence joins TRBV6-6 and TRBJ2-5; TRBD2 matches 14 bases. This CDR3 has 16 residues. Trimming cost V 3 bases and J 7 bases; bases outside gene matches: 7. Germline V gene sequence: CDR1 MNHNY, CDR2 SVGAGI (reference sequence). For the CDR3, the DNA is TGTGCCAGCAGTTATAACGAGGGACTAGCGGGGGTGACCCAGTACTTC. Protein sequence: CASSYNEGLAGVTQYF.

The table lists this clonotype with a few counts. This rearrangement joins TRBV25-1 to TRBJ1-5; D may be TRBD1 (5 bases). Trimming pared 4 bases from V and 4 bases from J, leaving 5 bases between. Germline lookup yields CDR1 MGHDK and CDR2 SYGVNS. The CDR3 is made up of 12 amino acids. CDR3 sequence reads: CASSGQNQPQHF. The CDR3 coding sequence is TGTGCCAGCAGTGGACAGAATCAGCCCCAGCATTTT.

This clonotype was seen repeatedly, ten times or more. The V and J genes are TRBV2 and TRBJ1-5; 10 nucleotides match TRBD1. The ends lost 6 bases at V and 4 bases at J; junction bases unmatched: 3. The germline V gene encodes CDR1 SNHLY and CDR2 FYNNEI. This CDR3 contains 14 residues. The CDR3 nucleotides read TGTGCCAGCAGGGTGGGACAGGGGAATCAGCCCCAGCATTTT. It is translated as CASRVGQGNQPQHF.

This clonotype was observed at least ten times. The genes are TRBV4-1 and TRBJ1-1; D remains ambiguous. Trimming shortened V by 2 bases and J by 6 bases, and 10 bases separated the two germline ends. CDR3 length: 13 amino acids. Germline CDR1 reads MGHRA; CDR2 reads YSYEKL. The CDR3 here is CASSQKGTPEAFF. CDR3 coding DNA: TGCGCCAGCAGCCAAAAGGGCACACCTGAAGCTTTCTTT.

The genes are TRBV4-1 and TRBJ2-3; possibly TRBD1 or TRBD2 for D (5 bases each). Trimming took 1 base from V and 2 from J, leaving 13 bases between them. The germline V gene has CDR1 MGHRA and CDR2 YSYEKL. This CDR3 comprises 16 residues. The CDR3 sequence: CASSQVGRDLTDTQYF. CDR3 bases: TGCGCCAGCAGCCAAGTCGGAAGGGACCTCACAGATACGCAGTATTTT.

This CDR3 reads CAWTNTGGSQPQHF. CDR3 coding DNA: TGTGCCTGGACCAATACAGGGGGTAGTCAGCCCCAGCATTTT. The rearrangement links TRBV30 to TRBJ1-5, with 8 bases identical to TRBD1. V gave up 4 bases and J gave up 6 bases; unmatched junction bases: 8. CDR3 length: 14 residues. Germline loops: CDR1 GTSNPN, CDR2 SVGIG (reference sequence).

J is TRBJ2-7 and V is TRBV29-1; 8 bases are shared with TRBD1. The CDR3 length is 13 residues. In germline, CDR1 is SQVTM, CDR2 ANQGSEA. The V segment lost 4 bases and the J segment 6 bases; nucleotides outside the gene matches: 8. The CDR3 region has the DNA TGCAGCGTTGGGAACCAAGACAGGGGCGAGCAGTACTTC. It encodes CSVGNQDRGEQYF.

This rearrangement joins TRBV9 to TRBJ1-5; weak D call: TRBD1 (5 bases). Deletions cut 4 bases from V and 4 bases from J, with 15 bases between. This CDR3 region has 15 residues. Germline loops: CDR1 SGDLS, CDR2 YYNGEE. The CDR3 DNA sequence: TGTGCCAGCAGCTCCCGGGGGGTGGCGAATCAGCCCCAGCATTTT. As protein: CASSSRGVANQPQHF.

This chain connects TRBV5-1 to TRBJ1-1; D is uncertain. V was cut by 0 bases and J by 6 bases, with 9 bases left in between. Germline CDR1 is SGHRS and CDR2 is YFSETQ. CDR3 length equals 13 residues. Here the CDR3 DNA reads TGCGCCAGCAGCTTGGGAGGGTTCTCTGAAGCTTTCTTT. As protein: CASSLGGFSEAFF.

The chain joins TRBV2 to TRBJ2-4; 8 bases are a match to TRBD1. J gave up 0 bases and V 4 bases, and 5 bases lay outside the gene matches. This CDR3 region has 16 residues. In germline, CDR1 is SNHLY, CDR2 FYNNEI. The CDR3 loop reads CASSAPGGLAKNIQYF. DNA for the CDR3: TGTGCCAGCAGTGCCCCAGGGGGCTTAGCCAAAAACATTCAGTACTTC.

V and J are TRBV12-3 or TRBV12-4 and TRBJ1-6; D is perhaps TRBD1 (5 bases). The CDR3 is 13 residues long. Deletions cut 6 bases from V and 8 bases from J, with 11 bases between. The CDR3 reads CASRPDSYSPLHF. CDR3 nucleotides: TGTGCCAGCAGACCAGACAGTTATTCACCCCTCCACTTT.

This clonotype was seen ten or more times. The chain is built from TRBV9 and TRBJ2-1, with 8 bases identical to TRBD1. Germline V CDR1 and CDR2: SGDLS, YYNGEE. The CDR3 extends over 14 amino acids. V was pared by 1 base and J by 9 bases, with 6 bases of the junction left unmatched. In DNA form, the CDR3 reads TGTGCCAGCAGCGTAATGGGGGACAGGCGTGAGCAGTTCTTC. Amino acids: CASSVMGDRREQFF.

This clonotype was counted ten times or more. V and J are TRBV29-1 and TRBJ1-1; TRBD1 matches 9 bases. Looked up from germline, CDR1 is SQVTM and CDR2 is ANQGSEA. V lost 7 bases to trimming and J lost 5 bases; unmatched junction nucleotides: 14. This CDR3 contains 15 residues. CDR3 region: CSATGQGALWTEAFF. The CDR3 DNA is TGCAGCGCGACGGGACAGGGTGCGTTGTGGACTGAAGCTTTCTTT.

This clonotype has at least ten counts. The chain is built from TRBV5-6 and TRBJ2-1; 7 bases are a match to TRBD2. There are 19 residues in the CDR3. CDR1 SGHDT and CDR2 YYEEEE come from the germline V gene. V lost 0 bases, J lost 1 base, and 13 bases stayed unmatched. CDR3 in DNA: TGTGCCAGCAGCTTGGCGGAGCTAGCGGCCTGGTTTTCCTACAATGAGCAGTTCTTC. As protein: CASSLAELAAWFSYNEQFF.